This T cell receptor beta chain was documented in a study of shared clonotypes between healthy human individuals. Findings of the study overall: Naive CD4 clonotypes were shared across a handful of donors at 4.5% to 6.5%.

Comment on this clone: Its antigen remains unknown.

Generated by immunoSEQ multiplex PCR, the TCRdb table keeps only in-frame clones and is missing some. The sample holds some 2.3 million clones, just over 90% seen once. Both subsets, CD45RA+ naive and CD45RA-negative memory, were split from the CD4+ cells. This CDR3 is 15 amino acids long. Trimming took 3 bases from V and 1 from J, leaving 9 bases between them. Germline values: CDR1 MNHEY, CDR2 SMNVEV (reference sequence). The sample comprised naive CD4+ T cells from PBMCs. Subset described: CD45RA+ positively selected. V and J are TRBV27 and TRBJ2-2, with a tentative D call TRBD2 (6 bases). This receptor was obtained from a man between 18 and 29 years old in good health. Some clones in this sample may be carry-over from other donors' samples. Written as DNA, the CDR3 is TGTGCCAGCAGTTTGGTGCGGGGGAACACCGGGGAGCTGTTTTTT. This encodes CASSLVRGNTGELFF.